The rows below give T cell receptor beta chains drawn from one sample of a study of cytomegalovirus exposure and HLA in healthy donors. Measured with immunoSEQ multiplex PCR; TCRdb has only the in-frame clones, and not every one. Of roughly 130,000 clones in the sample, 84% are singletons; the top ten hold about 2.7%. Sequenced input: PBMCs. The source of these receptors is a woman between 18 and 29 years old in good health and CMV-seropositive. The CDR3 runs from the conserved cysteine through the conserved F or W. A D gene is named only where the DNA matches it firmly. Size values are once, few and many counts, or a class for expanded clones, and some rows have none.

d_call clone_size j_call v_call cdr3_aa cdr3_nt
NA NA TRBJ2-7 TRBV6-5 CASSYSSGLYEQYF TGTGCCAGCAGTTACTCGTCGGGGTTGTACGAGCAGTACTTC
NA NA TRBJ2-7 TRBV6-7 CASSSPSADEQYF TGTGCCAGCAGTTCCCCTTCAGCGGACGAGCAGTACTTC
NA NA TRBJ2-1 TRBV5-1 CASSLANGKNEQFF TGCGCCAGCAGCTTGGCCAACGGGAAGAACGAGCAGTTCTTC
TRBD1 NA TRBJ1-6 TRBV6-6 CASSPIGQGQSPLHF TGTGCCAGCAGTCCAATCGGACAGGGTCAGTCACCCCTCCACTTT
TRBD1 NA TRBJ2-3 TRBV7-9 CASSLGDRVVTDTQYF TGTGCCAGCAGCTTAGGGGACAGGGTTGTCACAGATACGCAGTATTTT
NA NA TRBJ1-5 TRBV6-4 CASSDSAGDTNQPQHF TGTGCCAGCAGTGACTCGGCAGGGGACACCAATCAGCCCCAGCATTTT
TRBD1 NA TRBJ1-2 TRBV18 CASSTGQNYGYTF TGTGCCAGCTCAACGGGACAGAACTATGGCTACACCTTC
TRBD1 NA TRBJ2-3 TRBV11-2 CASSPGTGERDTQYF TGTGCCAGCAGCCCTGGTACAGGGGAGCGAGATACGCAGTATTTT
NA few TRBJ2-2 TRBV19 CASSTGVNTGELFF TGTGCCAGTAGTACAGGCGTGAACACCGGGGAGCTGTTTTTT
NA NA TRBJ1-2 TRBV2 CASSREGGYGYTF TGTGCCAGCTCCAGGGAGGGGGGGTATGGCTACACCTTC
TRBD2 NA TRBJ2-3 TRBV27 CASSFTSGGTDTQYF TGTGCCAGCAGTTTCACTAGCGGGGGTACAGATACGCAGTATTTT
NA NA TRBJ1-1 TRBV28 CASSRSWEMNTEAFF TGTGCCAGCAGTCGGAGCTGGGAGATGAACACTGAAGCTTTCTTT
TRBD2 NA TRBJ2-7 TRBV28 CASSLSGTRGEQYF TGTGCCAGCAGTTTATCCGGGACTAGAGGCGAGCAGTACTTC
NA NA TRBJ1-3 TRBV6-1 CASSEVGGSGNTIYF TGTGCCAGCAGTGAAGTCGGGGGGAGTGGAAACACCATATATTTT
NA NA TRBJ1-2 TRBV25-1 CASSVADQGGYGYTF TGTGCCAGCAGTGTCGCGGACCAAGGGGGCTATGGCTACACCTTC
NA NA TRBJ2-2 TRBV27 CASSRGSGELFF TGTGCCAGCAGCCGAGGATCCGGGGAGCTGTTTTTT
TRBD1 few TRBJ1-5 TRBV6-5 CASSRTGGRPQHF TGTGCCAGCAGTAGGACAGGGGGTCGGCCCCAGCATTTT
TRBD2 NA TRBJ2-1 TRBV6-1 CASSEGLGDEQFF TGTGCCAGCAGTGAGGGACTAGGGGATGAGCAGTTCTTC
NA NA TRBJ2-5 TRBV11-2 CASSLDTSTTQYF TGTGCCAGCAGCCTGGATACTAGCACGACCCAGTACTTC
NA NA TRBJ1-1 TRBV9 CASSVGGGATEAFF TGTGCCAGCAGCGTAGGCGGGGGGGCGACTGAAGCTTTCTTT
NA NA TRBJ2-7 TRBV25-1 CASTDSSYEQYF TGTGCCAGCACGGACAGCTCCTACGAGCAGTACTTC
TRBD2 NA TRBJ2-7 TRBV18 CASSPASGNYEQYF TGTGCCAGCTCACCGGCTAGCGGGAACTACGAGCAGTACTTC
TRBD1 NA TRBJ1-2 TRBV7-8 CASSGTGTGGSGGYTF TGTGCCAGCAGCGGCACCGGGACAGGTGGGAGTGGTGGCTACACCTTC
TRBD1 NA TRBJ2-1 TRBV11-3 CASSLVGTDSYNEQFF TGTGCCAGCAGCTTGGTAGGGACAGACTCCTACAATGAGCAGTTCTTC
NA NA TRBJ2-2 TRBV9 CASSVQNTGELFF TGTGCCAGCAGCGTACAAAACACCGGGGAGCTGTTTTTT
TRBD1 NA TRBJ1-1 TRBV6-5 CASSYSTGWGTEAFF TGTGCCAGCAGTTACTCGACAGGGTGGGGCACTGAAGCTTTCTTT